A single sample is the source of the 21 T cell receptor beta chains below, sequenced in a study of T-cell reconstitution after alpha-beta-depleted transplantation in children. Molecular barcoding with unique molecular identifiers was used for the TCRbeta library. TCRdb used MiXCR to reprocess the PCR reads, holding one entry per CDR3 protein. The sample contains 200,000 to 300,000 distinct CDR3 sequences, about 12% of which appear only once. The source was PBMCs from the stem cell graft donor, collected from the stem cell graft. All receptors come from a human donor who donated a stem cell graft to a child with acute lymphoblastic leukemia.

The genes are TRBV27 and TRBJ2-7; D gene unclear. Germline V lookup: CDR1 MNHEY, CDR2 SMNVEV (reference sequence). V was shortened by 2 bases and J by 3 bases, with 8 bases between the two germline ends. This CDR3 contains 13 residues. The CDR3 region has the DNA TGTGCCAGCAGTTTAGGCGTTATCTACGAGCAGTACTTC. This codes for CASSLGVIYEQYF.

Many counts were recorded for this clonotype. The chain has TRBV5-1 and TRBJ2-7, with 14 bases aligning to TRBD2. The CDR3 runs 15 residues. Trimming at V came to 3 bases and at J to 3 bases, leaving 2 bases not matched to a gene. Germline CDR1 and CDR2: SGHRS and YFSETQ. Here the CDR3 DNA reads TGCGCCAGCAGCTCGGGGACTAGCGGGAGCTACGAGCAGTACTTC. Its protein product is CASSSGTSGSYEQYF.

In its sample, this clonotype was seen many times. The chain links TRBV28 to TRBJ2-6, with D unclear. Trimming cost V 2 bases and J 0 bases, with 11 bases left between them. This CDR3 contains 17 residues. Germline loops: CDR1 MDHEN, CDR2 SYDVKM. The CDR3 is CASSLEQFVSGANVLTF. CDR3 coding DNA: TGTGCCAGCAGTTTAGAACAGTTCGTCTCTGGGGCCAACGTCCTGACTTTC. The full variable domain, completed using reference TRBV28 and TRBJ2-6, is DVKVTQSSRYLVKRTGEKVFLECVQDMDHENMFWYRQDPGLGLRLIYFSYDVKMKEKGDIPEGYSVSREKKERFSLILESASTNQTSMYLCASSLEQFVSGANVLTFGAGSRLTVL.

There are many counts of this clonotype. This chain joins TRBV5-1 and TRBJ1-1; 7 nucleotides agree with TRBD1. Losses at the gene ends were 4 bases for V and 3 bases for J; bases not matched to a gene: 6. Looked up from germline, CDR1 is SGHRS and CDR2 is YFSETQ. This CDR3 region has 14 residues. CDR3 sequence (DNA): TGCGCCAGCAGCCTAAGACAGGGTGACACTGAAGCTTTCTTT. It is translated as CASSLRQGDTEAFF. The full variable domain, completed using reference TRBV5-1 and TRBJ1-1, is KAGVTQTPRYLIKTRGQQVTLSCSPISGHRSVSWYQQTPGQGLQFLFEYFSETQRNKGNFPGRFSGRQFSNSRSEMNVSTLELGDSALYLCASSLRQGDTEAFFGQGTRLTVV.

This chain joins TRBV30 and TRBJ2-5; no reliable D call. Germline V gene lookup returns CDR1 GTSNPN and CDR2 SVGIG (reference sequence). The CDR3 has 12 residues. The V end lost 4 bases, the J end lost 3 bases, and 9 bases lay between the germline ends. CDR3 bases: TGTGCCTGGACAGCGTATAAAGAGACCCAGTACTTC. Its translation: CAWTAYKETQYF.

This clonotype was observed many times. The CDR3 nucleotides read TGCAGCGTTGGTGGCAGGGGGGATGGCTACACCTTC. This encodes CSVGGRGDGYTF. This chain joins TRBV29-1 and TRBJ1-2, with 7 bases aligning to TRBD1. This CDR3 has 12 amino acids. The J segment lost 6 bases and the V segment lost 4 bases, leaving 5 bases of the junction unmatched. Germline V gene data show CDR1 as SQVTM and CDR2 as ANQGSEA.

This clonotype appeared many times. This chain joins TRBV5-6 and TRBJ2-2, with D possibly TRBD1 on 6 matching bases. Germline V gene lookup returns CDR1 SGHDT and CDR2 YYEEEE. The CDR3 sequence is 16 residues long. V lost 3 bases to trimming and J lost 4 bases, with 16 bases between them. CDR3 region: CASSWVTGIGTGELFF. The CDR3 DNA is TGTGCCAGCAGCTGGGTTACAGGGATAGGCACCGGGGAGCTGTTTTTT.

On this clonotype: A much larger clone differs by one base, so this may be a read error. This chain connects TRBV9 to TRBJ2-1, with D perhaps matching TRBD2 (5 bases). Per germline, CDR1 SGDLS and CDR2 YYNGEE. CDR3 size: 17 residues. The CDR3 spells CASTVDVGASSYNEQFF. The CDR3 DNA follows: TGTGCCAGCACCGTAGACGTGGGAGCAAGCTCCTACAATGAGCAGTTCTTC.

This clonotype was seen at least ten times. The chain employs TRBV7-9 and TRBJ1-5, with D unresolved. Germline V gives CDR1 SEHNR, CDR2 FQNEAQ (reference sequence). V dropped 2 bases and J dropped 9 bases, with 11 bases sitting between them. This CDR3 has 13 amino acids. CDR3 amino acids: CASSLSGPLPQHF. The CDR3 DNA reads TGTGCCAGCAGCTTATCAGGACCGTTGCCCCAGCATTTT.

This clonotype was recorded at least ten times. J is TRBJ2-7 and V is TRBV5-1, with TRBD2 identical over 7 bases. The V and J ends lost 5 bases and 3 bases, in that order; junction bases with no gene match: 5. CDR1 is SGHRS and CDR2 is YFSETQ in the germline V gene. CDR3 size: 13 residues. CDR3 residues: CASRREGDYEQYF. CDR3 in DNA: TGCGCCAGCAGGAGGGAGGGAGACTACGAGCAGTACTTC. The variable domain in full, completed from reference TRBV5-1 and TRBJ2-7, reads KAGVTQTPRYLIKTRGQQVTLSCSPISGHRSVSWYQQTPGQGLQFLFEYFSETQRNKGNFPGRFSGRQFSNSRSEMNVSTLELGDSALYLCASRREGDYEQYFGPGTRLTVT.

This clonotype was observed at least ten times. The chain is built from TRBV9 and TRBJ2-7; D not certain. Germline V gives CDR1 SGDLS, CDR2 YYNGEE. This CDR3 contains 12 residues. V was cut by 4 bases and J by 3 bases, with 8 bases left in between. The CDR3 here is CASSTYHYEQYF. DNA of the CDR3: TGTGCCAGCAGCACCTACCACTACGAGCAGTACTTC. Full variable domain (remainder filled in from reference TRBV9 and TRBJ2-7): DSGVTQTPKHLITATGQRVTLRCSPRSGDLSVYWYQQSLDQGLQFLIQYYNGEERAKGNILERFSAQQFPDLHSELNLSSLELGDSALYFCASSTYHYEQYFGPGTRLTVT.

At least ten counts were recorded for this clonotype. This rearrangement joins TRBV4-2 to TRBJ1-1, with D uncertain. The length of the CDR3 is 14 residues. V shed 0 bases and J shed 1 base, with 6 bases lying between them. CDR1 and CDR2 (germline): LGHNA, YNFKEQ. CDR3 amino acids: CASSQDWGNTEAFF. The DNA for the CDR3 is TGTGCCAGCAGCCAAGATTGGGGGAACACTGAAGCTTTCTTT.

V gene TRBV13 combines with J gene TRBJ2-1, with no clear D. The CDR3 is 13 amino acids. The V end lost 8 bases, the J end lost 9 bases, and 17 bases lay between the germline ends. The V gene's germline CDR1 is PRHDT and CDR2 FYEKMQ (reference sequence). CDR3 sequence reads: CASGPKSYCEQFF. CDR3 sequence (DNA): TGTGCCAGCGGCCCCAAGTCGTACTGTGAGCAGTTCTTC.

V gene TRBV7-8 combines with J gene TRBJ2-7, with D possibly being TRBD1 (5 bases). Germline values: CDR1 SGHVS, CDR2 FQNEAQ. CDR3 length: 14 residues. V shed 1 base and J shed 3 bases, with 10 bases lying between them. The CDR3 here is CASSLGQRGYEQYF. CDR3 in DNA: TGTGCCAGCAGCTTAGGACAGAGAGGCTACGAGCAGTACTTC.

This clonotype has ten or more counts. The genes are TRBV13 and TRBJ2-1; TRBD2 aligns across 10 bases. CDR1 PRHDT and CDR2 FYEKMQ come from the germline V gene (reference sequence). The V segment lost 5 bases and the J segment 9 bases; nucleotides outside the gene matches: 13. The CDR3 is 16 amino acids. The chain's CDR3 is CASSPRTSGRGSEQFF. The CDR3 coding sequence is TGTGCCAGCAGCCCCCGGACTAGCGGACGTGGTAGTGAGCAGTTCTTC.

Many counts were recorded for this clonotype. The V and J genes are TRBV5-1 and TRBJ1-4, with D maybe TRBD1 (6 bases). CDR3 length: 17 residues. The V end was cut by 3 bases, the J end by 4 bases, with 19 bases between. Per germline, CDR1 SGHRS and CDR2 YFSETQ. CDR3 residues: CASSSPGQGRNNEKLFF. The CDR3 bases are TGCGCCAGCAGCTCCCCCGGTCAGGGGCGAAATAATGAAAAACTGTTTTTT.

This clonotype has ten or more counts. The chain carries TRBV6-1 and TRBJ1-1; TRBD1 matches at 8 bases. V gave up 5 bases and J gave up 6 bases; unmatched junction bases: 8. The CDR3 loop spans 14 amino acids. Germline V gene lookup returns CDR1 MNHNS and CDR2 SASEGT. The CDR3 DNA reads TGTGCCAGCAGTCGATCAGGGGGCAGGGCTGAAGCTTTCTTT. Residues: CASSRSGGRAEAFF.

This clonotype was counted at least ten times. The chain combines TRBV5-1 with TRBJ2-3; 13 bases agree with TRBD2. There are 19 residues in the CDR3. Germline assignment: CDR1 SGHRS and CDR2 YFSETQ. After removal of 0 bases from V and 4 bases from J, the junction contained 11 bases not matched to a gene. CDR3 in DNA: TGCGCCAGCAGCTTGGCCACTAGCGGGAGGGCCATTTTCGCAGATACGCAGTATTTT. As protein: CASSLATSGRAIFADTQYF.

This clonotype was recorded at least ten times. V is TRBV28 and J is TRBJ2-6, with D unclear. Germline V lookup: CDR1 MDHEN, CDR2 SYDVKM. The CDR3 loop spans 15 amino acids. Between the trimmed V and J ends, which lost 6 bases and 0 bases, there was a span of 9 bases. The CDR3 sequence: CASRRRVSGANVLTF. The CDR3 DNA reads TGTGCCAGCAGAAGACGGGTCTCTGGGGCCAACGTCCTGACTTTC.

This clonotype was recorded at least ten times. The chain recombines TRBV5-1 with TRBJ1-2; D gene uncertain. V dropped 5 bases and J dropped 8 bases, with 16 bases sitting between them. Per germline, CDR1 SGHRS and CDR2 YFSETQ. This CDR3 spans 13 amino acids. CDR3 protein: CASRPGFAEGYTF. CDR3 coding DNA: TGCGCCAGCAGGCCGGGATTTGCGGAAGGCTACACCTTC.

This clonotype has a count of ten or more. The rearrangement uses TRBV7-2 and TRBJ2-3, with D tentatively TRBD2 (7 bases). The V end was cut by 5 bases, the J end by 0 bases, with 18 bases between. The CDR3 extends over 17 amino acids. The V gene's germline CDR1 is SGHTA and CDR2 FQGNSA. The CDR3 sequence: CASSKRSGGESTDTQYF. The CDR3 nucleotides are TGTGCCAGCAGCAAAAGGTCGGGGGGCGAGAGCACAGATACGCAGTATTTT. The full variable domain, in which reference TRBV7-2 and TRBJ2-3 provide the parts outside the CDR3, is GAGVSQSPSNKVTEKGKDVELRCDPISGHTALYWYRQSLGQGLEFLIYFQGNSAPDKSGLPSDRFSAERTGGSVSTLTIQRTQQEDSAVYLCASSKRSGGESTDTQYFGPGTRLTVL.